A single sample is the source of the 4 T cell receptor beta chains below, sequenced in a study of T cells in Graves' hyperthyroidism and ophthalmopathy. RNA transcripts gave rise to amplified TCR beta CDR3 regions. Carried out on the TCR CDR3, a first-round RT-PCR used the HTBI primer set. Each CDR3 protein gets one entry after TCRdb re-called the multiplex PCR reads with MiXCR. The sample consists of 600,000 to 750,000 distinct CDR3 sequences, 17% of them appearing once. Source material: blood. The receptors come from a man between 50 and 59 years old with Graves' hyperthyroidism.

This clonotype was recorded many times. J is TRBJ2-2 and V is TRBV10-3; 10 positions agree with TRBD1. Unmatched junction bases numbered 3, after V lost 5 bases and J lost 3 bases. This CDR3 region has 15 residues. Germline CDR1 ENHRY, CDR2 SYGVKD. The CDR3 loop reads CAISPGTGDTGELFF. CDR3 bases: TGTGCCATCAGTCCAGGGACAGGGGACACCGGGGAGCTGTTTTTT.

This clonotype was seen many times. The chain links TRBV29-1 to TRBJ1-2, with D maybe TRBD1 (5 bases). Trimming pared 0 bases from V and 4 bases from J, leaving 24 bases between. The CDR3 covers 18 residues. Germline V CDR1 and CDR2: SQVTM, ANQGSEA. The CDR3, as DNA: TGCAGCGTTGAAGATCTGTTTGCTCGGGCGCGCCAGGGCTATGGCTACACCTTC. Its protein product is CSVEDLFARARQGYGYTF.

Many counts were recorded for this clonotype. The rearrangement uses TRBV6-1 and TRBJ2-3; D call uncertain. CDR3 length equals 13 residues. Trimming left V 4 bases short and J 3 bases short, with 8 bases between. Germline lookup yields CDR1 MNHNS and CDR2 SASEGT. Here the CDR3 DNA reads TGTGCCAGCAGTGTCGAGCGTACAGATACGCAGTATTTT. Its translation: CASSVERTDTQYF.

This clonotype was seen a few times. The chain uses TRBV5-1 and TRBJ2-2; D may be TRBD2 (6 bases). The germline gives CDR1 SGHRS, CDR2 YFSETQ. CDR3 length: 14 residues. V dropped 4 bases and J dropped 2 bases, with 9 bases sitting between them. As DNA, the CDR3 is TGCGCCAGCAGCCGACTAGTAAACACCGGGGAGCTGTTTTTT. It is translated as CASSRLVNTGELFF.